This T cell receptor (beta chain) was captured in a study of identical twins. Carrying unique molecular identifiers, the cDNA also gained a universal primer site through template switching. MiXCR, run by TCRdb on the 5' RACE reads, gives a single entry per CDR3 protein. The profile shows under 900,000 distinct CDR3 sequences, about 20% of them singletons. This clonotype came up many times. The CDR3 is 11 residues long. The V gene lost 2 bases and the J gene lost 10 bases, with 6 bases spanning the gap. Germline CDR1 reads SGHTA; CDR2 reads FQGNSA. Separately, the same data were catalogued under a study of T cells expressing NK-cell markers.

V usage is TRBV7-2 and J usage is TRBJ2-1; D gene uncertain. Sequencing input: PBMCs. The origin of this receptor is a young woman in good health. The CDR3 coding sequence is TGTGCCAGCAGCTTACATCGGGAGCAGTTCTTC. Amino acid sequence: CASSLHREQFF.